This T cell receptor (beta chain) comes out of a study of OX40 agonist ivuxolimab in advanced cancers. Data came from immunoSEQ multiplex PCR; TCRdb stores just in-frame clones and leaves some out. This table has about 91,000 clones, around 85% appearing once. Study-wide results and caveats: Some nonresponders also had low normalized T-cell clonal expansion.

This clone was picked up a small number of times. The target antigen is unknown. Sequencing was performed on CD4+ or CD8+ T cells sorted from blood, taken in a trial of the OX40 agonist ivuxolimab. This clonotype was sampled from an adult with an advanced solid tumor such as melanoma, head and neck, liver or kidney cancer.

CDR3 sequence reads: CASSQDLGPEAFF. The CDR3 DNA sequence: TGCGCCAGCAGCCAAGATCTGGGACCAGAAGCTTTCTTT. The chain employs TRBV4-3 and TRBJ1-1, with D tentatively TRBD1 (5 bases). CDR1 is LGHNA and CDR2 is YSLEER in the germline V gene. Between the trimmed V and J ends, which lost 0 bases and 8 bases, there was a span of 10 bases. The CDR3 totals 13 residues.